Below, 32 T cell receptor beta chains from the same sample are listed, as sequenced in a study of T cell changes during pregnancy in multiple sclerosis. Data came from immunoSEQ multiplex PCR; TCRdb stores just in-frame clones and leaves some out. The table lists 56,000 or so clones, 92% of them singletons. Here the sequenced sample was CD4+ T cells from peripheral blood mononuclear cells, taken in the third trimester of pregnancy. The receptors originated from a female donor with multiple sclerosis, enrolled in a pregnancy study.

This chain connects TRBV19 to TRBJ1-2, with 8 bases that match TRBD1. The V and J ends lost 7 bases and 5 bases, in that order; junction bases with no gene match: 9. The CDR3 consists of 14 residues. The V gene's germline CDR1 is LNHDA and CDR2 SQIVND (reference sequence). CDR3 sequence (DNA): TGTGCCAGTACCCCCTTGGACAGGGATTATGGCTACACCTTC. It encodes CASTPLDRDYGYTF. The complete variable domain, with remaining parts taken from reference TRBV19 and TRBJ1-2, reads DGGITQSPKYLFRKEGQNVTLSCEQNLNHDAMYWYRQDPGQGLRLIYYSQIVNDFQKGDIAEGYSVSREKKESFPLTVTSAQKNPTAFYLCASTPLDRDYGYTFGSGTRLTVV.

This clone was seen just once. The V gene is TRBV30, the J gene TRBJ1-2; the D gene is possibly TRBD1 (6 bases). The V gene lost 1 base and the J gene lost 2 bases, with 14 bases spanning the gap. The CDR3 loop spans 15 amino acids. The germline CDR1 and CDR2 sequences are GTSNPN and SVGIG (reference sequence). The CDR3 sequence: CAWSAGTLPNYGYTF. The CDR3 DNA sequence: TGTGCCTGGAGTGCTGGGACACTCCCAAACTATGGCTACACCTTC. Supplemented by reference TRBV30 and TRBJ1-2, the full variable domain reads SQTIHQWPATLVQPVGSPLSLECTVEGTSNPNLYWYRQAAGRGLQLLFYSVGIGQISSEVPQNLSASRPQDRQFILSSKKLLLSDSGFYLCAWSAGTLPNYGYTFGSGTRLTVV.

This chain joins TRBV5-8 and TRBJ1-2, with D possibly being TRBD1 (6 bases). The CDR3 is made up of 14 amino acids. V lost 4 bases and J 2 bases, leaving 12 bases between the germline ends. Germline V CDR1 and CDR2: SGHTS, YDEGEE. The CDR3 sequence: CASSSRTANYGYTF. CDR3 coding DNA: TGTGCCAGCAGCAGCAGGACAGCAAACTATGGCTACACCTTC.

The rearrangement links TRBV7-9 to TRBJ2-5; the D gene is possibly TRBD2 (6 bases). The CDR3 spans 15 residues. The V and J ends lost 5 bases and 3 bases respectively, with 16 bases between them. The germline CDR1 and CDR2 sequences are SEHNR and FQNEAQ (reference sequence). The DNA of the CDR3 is TGTGCCAGCAGCAAAGGGGTACGGGAGAAAGAGACCCAGTACTTC. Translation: CASSKGVREKETQYF.

The CDR3 DNA is TGTGCCAGCAGCAAAAGGGTCATAGCGGGAGGGCCCGGGGAGCTGTTTTTT. It specifies CASSKRVIAGGPGELFF. The chain recombines TRBV21-1 with TRBJ2-2; TRBD2, the table's D call, was not compared with the DNA. TRBV21-1 is labeled a pseudogene. The CDR3 is made up of 17 amino acids.

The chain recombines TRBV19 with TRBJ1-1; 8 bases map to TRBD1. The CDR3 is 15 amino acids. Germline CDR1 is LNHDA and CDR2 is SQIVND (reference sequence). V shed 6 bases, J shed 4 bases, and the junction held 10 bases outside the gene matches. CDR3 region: CASREGQALGTEAFF. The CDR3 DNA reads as TGTGCCAGTAGGGAGGGACAGGCTCTTGGCACTGAAGCTTTCTTT.

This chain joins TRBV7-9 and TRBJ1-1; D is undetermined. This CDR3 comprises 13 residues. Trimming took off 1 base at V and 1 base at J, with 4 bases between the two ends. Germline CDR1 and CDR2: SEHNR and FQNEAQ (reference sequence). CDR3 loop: CASSLGENTEAFF. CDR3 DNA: TGTGCCAGCAGCTTAGGAGAGAACACTGAAGCTTTCTTT.

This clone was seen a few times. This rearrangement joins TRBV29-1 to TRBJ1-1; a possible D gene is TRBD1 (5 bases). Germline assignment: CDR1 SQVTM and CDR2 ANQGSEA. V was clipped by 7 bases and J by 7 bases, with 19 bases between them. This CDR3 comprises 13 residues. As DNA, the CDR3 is TGCAGCGGTTTGTTATCGGGACTGGGTGAAGCTTTCTTT. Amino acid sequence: CSGLLSGLGEAFF.

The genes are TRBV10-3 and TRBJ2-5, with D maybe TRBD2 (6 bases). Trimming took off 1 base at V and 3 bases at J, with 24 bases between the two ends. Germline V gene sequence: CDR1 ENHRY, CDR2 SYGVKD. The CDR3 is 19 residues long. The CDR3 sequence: CAISEFSLPGRPLKETQYF. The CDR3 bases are TGTGCCATCAGTGAGTTCTCGTTACCGGGGAGGCCCCTAAAAGAGACCCAGTACTTC.

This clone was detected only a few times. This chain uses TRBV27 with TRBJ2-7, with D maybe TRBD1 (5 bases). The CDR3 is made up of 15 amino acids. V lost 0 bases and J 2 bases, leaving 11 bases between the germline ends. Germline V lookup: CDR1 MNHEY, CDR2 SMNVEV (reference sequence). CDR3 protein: CASSLSEGAPYEQYF. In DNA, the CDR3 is TGTGCCAGCAGTTTATCGGAAGGGGCTCCCTACGAGCAGTACTTC.

As DNA, the CDR3 is TGTGCCAGCAGTTACAGCGGTTGGGCCTACGAGCAGTACTTC. Encoded protein: CASSYSGWAYEQYF. The chain couples TRBV6-5 to TRBJ2-7; a possible D gene is TRBD2 (5 bases). The CDR3 totals 14 residues. Deletions cut 2 bases from V and 2 bases from J, with 10 bases between. CDR1 and CDR2 (germline): MNHEY, SVGAGI.

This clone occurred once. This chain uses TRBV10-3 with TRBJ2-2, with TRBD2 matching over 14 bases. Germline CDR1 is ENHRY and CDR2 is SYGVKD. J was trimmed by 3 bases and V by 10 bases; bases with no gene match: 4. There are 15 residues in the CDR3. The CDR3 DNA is TGTGCCACCAGACTAGCGGGAGGGTACACCGGGGAGCTGTTTTTT. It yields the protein CATRLAGGYTGELFF.

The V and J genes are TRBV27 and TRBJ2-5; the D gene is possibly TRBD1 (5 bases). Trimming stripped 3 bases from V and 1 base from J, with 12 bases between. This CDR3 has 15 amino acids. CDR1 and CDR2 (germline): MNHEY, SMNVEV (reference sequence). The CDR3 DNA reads TGTGCCAGCAGTTTGATGGGAAGGGGCCAAGAGACCCAGTACTTC. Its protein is CASSLMGRGQETQYF.

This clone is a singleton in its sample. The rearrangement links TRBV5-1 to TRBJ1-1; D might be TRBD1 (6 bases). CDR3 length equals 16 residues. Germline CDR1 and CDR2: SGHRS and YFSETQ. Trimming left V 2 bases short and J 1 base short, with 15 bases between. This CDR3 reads CASSLNLRGENTEAFF. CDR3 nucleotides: TGCGCCAGCAGCTTAAACCTCAGGGGCGAGAACACTGAAGCTTTCTTT.

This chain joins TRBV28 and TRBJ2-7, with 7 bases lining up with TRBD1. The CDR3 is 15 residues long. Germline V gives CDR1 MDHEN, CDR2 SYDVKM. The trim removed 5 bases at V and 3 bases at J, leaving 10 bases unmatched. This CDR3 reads CASSQTGLSDYEQYF. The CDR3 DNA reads TGTGCCAGCAGTCAGACAGGGCTGAGTGACTACGAGCAGTACTTC.

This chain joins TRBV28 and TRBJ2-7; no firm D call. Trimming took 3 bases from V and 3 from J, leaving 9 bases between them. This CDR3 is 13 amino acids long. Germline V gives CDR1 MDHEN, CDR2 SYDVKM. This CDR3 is CASSLQVFYEQYF. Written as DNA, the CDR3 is TGTGCCAGCAGTTTGCAGGTTTTCTACGAGCAGTACTTC.

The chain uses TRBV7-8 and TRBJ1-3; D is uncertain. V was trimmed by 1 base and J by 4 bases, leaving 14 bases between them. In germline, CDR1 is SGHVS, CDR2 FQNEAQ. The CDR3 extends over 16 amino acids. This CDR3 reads CASSLGAAAGGNTIYF. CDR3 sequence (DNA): TGTGCCAGCAGCTTAGGGGCGGCGGCGGGCGGAAACACCATATATTTT.

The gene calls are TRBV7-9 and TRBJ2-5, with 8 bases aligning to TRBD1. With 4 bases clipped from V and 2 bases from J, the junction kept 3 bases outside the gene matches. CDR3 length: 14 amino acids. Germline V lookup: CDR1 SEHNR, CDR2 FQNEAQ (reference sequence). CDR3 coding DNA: TGTGCCAGCAGCTCCCGGGACAGGCAAGAGACCCAGTACTTC. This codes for CASSSRDRQETQYF.

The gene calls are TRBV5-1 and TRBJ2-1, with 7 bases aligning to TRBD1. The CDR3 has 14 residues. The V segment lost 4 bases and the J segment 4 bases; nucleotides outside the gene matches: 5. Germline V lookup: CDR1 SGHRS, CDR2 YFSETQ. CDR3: CASSTATGYNEQFF. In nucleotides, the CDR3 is TGCGCCAGCAGCACCGCGACAGGGTACAATGAGCAGTTCTTC.

The CDR3 region is CASSYSRGWSSYEQYF. For the CDR3, the DNA is TGTGCCAGCAGTTACTCACGGGGATGGAGCTCCTACGAGCAGTACTTC. V is TRBV6-6 and J is TRBJ2-7, with D possibly TRBD2 on 5 matching bases. Per germline, CDR1 MNHNY and CDR2 SVGAGI (reference sequence). With 0 bases removed from V and 0 bases from J, the gap between germline ends came to 12 bases. CDR3 length: 16 residues.

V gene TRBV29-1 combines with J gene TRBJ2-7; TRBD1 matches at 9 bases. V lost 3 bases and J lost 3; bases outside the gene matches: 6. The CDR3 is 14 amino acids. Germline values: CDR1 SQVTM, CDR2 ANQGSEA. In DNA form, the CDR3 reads TGCAGCGTTGAGATCACAGGGGGCGGCTACGAGCAGTACTTC. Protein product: CSVEITGGGYEQYF.

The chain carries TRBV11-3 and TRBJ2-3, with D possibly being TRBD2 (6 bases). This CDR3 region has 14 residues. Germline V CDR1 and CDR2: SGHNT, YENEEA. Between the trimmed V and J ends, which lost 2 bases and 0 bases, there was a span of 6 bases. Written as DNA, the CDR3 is TGTGCCAGCAGCTTAAGCGGGAGCACAGATACGCAGTATTTT. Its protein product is CASSLSGSTDTQYF.

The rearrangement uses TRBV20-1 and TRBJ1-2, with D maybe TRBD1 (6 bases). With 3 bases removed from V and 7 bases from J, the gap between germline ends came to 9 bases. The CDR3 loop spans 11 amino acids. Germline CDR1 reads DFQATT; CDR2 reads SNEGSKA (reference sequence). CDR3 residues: CSARGAGGYTF. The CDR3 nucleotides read TGCAGTGCTAGGGGGGCTGGTGGCTACACCTTC.

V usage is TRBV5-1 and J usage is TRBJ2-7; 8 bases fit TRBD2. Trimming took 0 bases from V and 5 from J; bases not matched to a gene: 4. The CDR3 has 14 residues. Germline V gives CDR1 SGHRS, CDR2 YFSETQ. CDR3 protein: CASSLASGRNEQYF. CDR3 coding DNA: TGCGCCAGCAGCTTGGCCAGCGGGAGAAACGAGCAGTACTTC.

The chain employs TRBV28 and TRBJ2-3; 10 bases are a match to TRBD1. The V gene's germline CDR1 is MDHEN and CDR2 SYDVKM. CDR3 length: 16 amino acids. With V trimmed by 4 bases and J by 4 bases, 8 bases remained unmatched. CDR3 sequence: CASSSTGQGPSDTQYF. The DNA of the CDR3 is TGTGCCAGCAGTTCCACGGGACAGGGGCCCTCAGATACGCAGTATTTT.

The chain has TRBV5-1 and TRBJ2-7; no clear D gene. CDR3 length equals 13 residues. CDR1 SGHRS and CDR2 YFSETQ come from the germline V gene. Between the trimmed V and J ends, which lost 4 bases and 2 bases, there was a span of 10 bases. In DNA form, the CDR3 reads TGCGCCAGCAGCAGCCCTGAGACCTACGAGCAGTACTTC. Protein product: CASSSPETYEQYF.

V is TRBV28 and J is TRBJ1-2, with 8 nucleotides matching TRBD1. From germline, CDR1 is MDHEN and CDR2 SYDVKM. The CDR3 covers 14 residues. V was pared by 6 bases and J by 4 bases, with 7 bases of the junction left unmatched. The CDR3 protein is CASRMTGDGYGYTF. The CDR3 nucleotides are TGTGCCAGCAGGATGACAGGGGACGGCTATGGCTACACCTTC.

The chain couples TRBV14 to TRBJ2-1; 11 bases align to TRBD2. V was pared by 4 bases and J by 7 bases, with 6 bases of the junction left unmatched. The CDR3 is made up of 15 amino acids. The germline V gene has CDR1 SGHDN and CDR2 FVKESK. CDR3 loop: CASSPRLAGNNEQFF. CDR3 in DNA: TGTGCCAGCAGCCCCCGACTAGCGGGAAATAATGAGCAGTTCTTC.

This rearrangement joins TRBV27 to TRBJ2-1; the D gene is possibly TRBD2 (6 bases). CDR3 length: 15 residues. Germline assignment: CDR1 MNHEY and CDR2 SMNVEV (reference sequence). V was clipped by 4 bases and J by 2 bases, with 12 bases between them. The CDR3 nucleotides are TGTGCCAGCAGTTATTGGCGGGAACCCTACAATGAGCAGTTCTTC. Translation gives CASSYWREPYNEQFF.

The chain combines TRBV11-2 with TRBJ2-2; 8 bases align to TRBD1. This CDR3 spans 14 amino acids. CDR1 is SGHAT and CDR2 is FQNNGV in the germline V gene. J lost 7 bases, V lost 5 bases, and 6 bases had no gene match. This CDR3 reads CASSAWTGFGELFF. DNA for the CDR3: TGTGCCAGCAGCGCCTGGACAGGGTTCGGGGAGCTGTTTTTT.

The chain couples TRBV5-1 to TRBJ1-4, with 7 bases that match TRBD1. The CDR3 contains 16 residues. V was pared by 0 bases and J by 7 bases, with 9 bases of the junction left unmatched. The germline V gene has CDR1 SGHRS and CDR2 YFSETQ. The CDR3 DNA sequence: TGCGCCAGCAGCTTGGCCTTTGACAGGGTATTTGAAAAACTGTTTTTT. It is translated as CASSLAFDRVFEKLFF.

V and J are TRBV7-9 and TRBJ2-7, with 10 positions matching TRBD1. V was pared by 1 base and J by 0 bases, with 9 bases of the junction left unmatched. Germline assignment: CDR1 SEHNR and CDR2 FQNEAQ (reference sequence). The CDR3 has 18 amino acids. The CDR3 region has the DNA TGTGCCAGCAGCTTAGTGTCGGGACAGGGGAAAGGCTCCTACGAGCAGTACTTC. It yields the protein CASSLVSGQGKGSYEQYF. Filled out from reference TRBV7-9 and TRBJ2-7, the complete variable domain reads DTGVSQNPRHKITKRGQNVTFRCDPISEHNRLYWYRQTLGQGPEFLTYFQNEAQLEKSRLLSDRFSAERPKGSFSTLEIQRTEQGDSAMYLCASSLVSGQGKGSYEQYFGPGTRLTVT.